The 9 T cell receptor beta chains reported below all come from one sample, sequenced in a study of human T cells and chemical hapten exposure. The time point denotes: patch test 3, about 24 weeks after DPC sensitization. The sample's treatment: therapeutic diphenylcyclopropenone sensitization with weekly scalp DPC. It was from unfractionated whole blood that total RNA was extracted. TCRdb used MiXCR to reprocess the RACE reads, holding one entry per CDR3 protein. This table holds approximately 41,000 distinct CDR3 sequences, 9.5% found once. This specimen consisted of whole blood, obtained in connection with sensitization to the hapten diphenylcyclopropenone (DPC). All receptors derive from a man aged 45-60 years with alopecia areata. Some clones in this sample may be carry-over from other donors' samples.

The chain joins TRBV29-1 to TRBJ2-1; 10 bases are shared with TRBD2. V was pared by 6 bases and J by 5 bases, with 4 bases of the junction left unmatched. CDR1 is SQVTM, CDR2 ANQGSEA, per germline. The length of the CDR3 is 13 residues. The CDR3 coding sequence is TGCAGCGTCACCGGGACTAGCGACAATGAGCAGTTCTTC. Its translation: CSVTGTSDNEQFF.

The chain is built from TRBV5-4 and TRBJ2-5; TRBD1 is a possible D gene (6 bases). There are 14 residues in the CDR3. Between the trimmed V and J ends, which lost 9 bases and 1 base, there was a span of 16 bases. Germline V gives CDR1 SGHNT, CDR2 YYREEE (reference sequence). CDR3 coding DNA: TGTGCCACCTCCCACCAGGGGACCCAAGAGACCCAGTACTTC. Protein: CATSHQGTQETQYF.

The chain uses TRBV10-1 and TRBJ1-6; 7 bases match TRBD1. With 5 bases clipped from V and 9 bases from J, the junction kept 7 bases outside the gene matches. The CDR3 sequence is 14 residues long. Germline assignment: CDR1 WNHNN and CDR2 SYGVQD (reference sequence). This CDR3 is CASSMGQTTSPLHF. In nucleotides, the CDR3 is TGCGCCAGCAGTATGGGACAGACCACTTCACCCCTCCACTTT.

This clonotype was observed at least ten times. The chain uses TRBV7-2 and TRBJ1-2, with D possibly being TRBD1 (5 bases). V dropped 2 bases and J dropped 4 bases, with 8 bases sitting between them. CDR3 length equals 13 residues. CDR1 SGHTA and CDR2 FQGNSA come from the germline V gene. The CDR3 spells CASSLSRVYGYTF. The CDR3 DNA reads as TGTGCCAGCAGCTTATCCAGGGTCTATGGCTACACCTTC. The full variable domain, rest sourced from reference TRBV7-2 and TRBJ1-2, is GAGVSQSPSNKVTEKGKDVELRCDPISGHTALYWYRQSLGQGLEFLIYFQGNSAPDKSGLPSDRFSAERTGGSVSTLTIQRTQQEDSAVYLCASSLSRVYGYTFGSGTRLTVV.

This clonotype occurred many times. CDR3 in DNA: TGTGCCAGCAGCCCGGACAGCCCGCCTTCCAATCAGCCCCAGCATTTT. This encodes CASSPDSPPSNQPQHF. The chain combines TRBV7-8 with TRBJ1-5, with D possibly being TRBD1 (6 bases). Per the germline V gene, CDR1 is SGHVS and CDR2 is FQNEAQ. Trimming shortened V by 5 bases and J by 3 bases, and 17 bases separated the two germline ends. The CDR3 has 16 residues. The full variable domain, its missing parts supplied by reference TRBV7-8 and TRBJ1-5, is GAGVSQSPRYKVAKRGQDVALRCDPISGHVSLFWYQQALGQGPEFLTYFQNEAQLDKSGLPSDRFFAERPEGSVSTLKIQRTQQEDSAVYLCASSPDSPPSNQPQHFGDGTRLSIL.

In this sample, this clonotype turned up many times. The chain combines TRBV7-9 with TRBJ1-4; 7 bases are shared with TRBD1. The V segment lost 4 bases and the J segment 6 bases; nucleotides outside the gene matches: 8. The CDR3 extends over 15 amino acids. Germline V gene sequence: CDR1 SEHNR, CDR2 FQNEAQ (reference sequence). The CDR3 DNA reads TGTGCCAGCAGCTGGGGACAGTCTGTTGATGAAAAACTGTTTTTT. Protein product: CASSWGQSVDEKLFF.

This clonotype was recorded many times. The chain has TRBV5-4 and TRBJ2-7; D gene uncertain. CDR1 is SGHNT, CDR2 YYREEE, per germline (reference sequence). V gave up 3 bases and J gave up 1 base, with 5 bases separating them. There are 12 residues in the CDR3. The CDR3 sequence: CASSYDSYEQYF. CDR3 nucleotide sequence: TGTGCCAGCAGCTACGATTCCTACGAGCAGTACTTC.

This clonotype was seen ten or more times. The V gene is TRBV7-2, the J gene TRBJ1-2; TRBD1 agrees at 9 bases. The CDR3 totals 14 residues. CDR1 SGHTA and CDR2 FQGNSA come from the germline V gene. The trim removed 1 base at V and 10 bases at J, leaving 7 bases unmatched. In DNA form, the CDR3 reads TGTGCCAGCAGCTTAGTGAGGGACAGGGCGTTCTACACCTTC. This translates into CASSLVRDRAFYTF.

This clonotype showed up just a few times. The gene calls are TRBV14 and TRBJ1-1, with D possibly being TRBD1 (6 bases). The CDR3 runs 13 residues. Germline CDR1 SGHDN, CDR2 FVKESK. The V gene lost 1 base and the J gene lost 8 bases, with 11 bases spanning the gap. In DNA form, the CDR3 reads TGTGCCAGCAGCCAAGCTACCAGGGGAGAAGCTTTCTTT. Protein: CASSQATRGEAFF.